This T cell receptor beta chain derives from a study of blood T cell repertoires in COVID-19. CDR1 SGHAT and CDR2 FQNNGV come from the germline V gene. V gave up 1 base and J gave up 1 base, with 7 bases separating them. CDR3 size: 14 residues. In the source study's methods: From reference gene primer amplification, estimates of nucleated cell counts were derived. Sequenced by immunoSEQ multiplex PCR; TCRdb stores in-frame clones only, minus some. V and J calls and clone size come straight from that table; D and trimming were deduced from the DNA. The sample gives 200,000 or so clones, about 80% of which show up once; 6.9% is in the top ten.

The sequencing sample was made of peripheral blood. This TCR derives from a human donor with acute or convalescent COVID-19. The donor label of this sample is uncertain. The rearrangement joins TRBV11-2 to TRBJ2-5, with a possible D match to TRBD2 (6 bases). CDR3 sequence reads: CASSLAGAQETQYF. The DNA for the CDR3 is TGTGCCAGCAGCTTAGCGGGAGCCCAAGAGACCCAGTACTTC. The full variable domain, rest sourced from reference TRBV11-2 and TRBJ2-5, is EAGVAQSPRYKIIEKRQSVAFWCNPISGHATLYWYQQILGQGPKLLIQFQNNGVVDDSQLPKDRFSAERLKGVDSTLKIQPAKLEDSAVYLCASSLAGAQETQYFGPGTRLLVL.